The clone carrying this T cell receptor beta chain came up a few times. The antigen is unknown. These data are taken from a study of identical twins. With 6 bases removed from V and 6 bases from J, the gap between germline ends came to 14 bases. Germline V lookup: CDR1 MNHNS, CDR2 SASEGT. The CDR3 contains 13 residues. Study-level results: The authors noted that invariant MAIT and iNKT cells could partly confound zero-insertion analyses. Conclusions relied on cross-sectional statistical analysis, not following the same donors. Out-of-frame alpha sequences common to twins were enriched for low generation probability.

TCRdb re-derived calls from the 5' RACE reads in MiXCR, one entry per CDR3 protein. Altogether some 900,000 distinct CDR3 sequences are present, around an eighth being singletons, with the ten largest covering around 1.5%. A further study also used this sample, focusing on yellow fever vaccine responses in identical twins.

The specimen sequenced was PBMCs. The gene calls are TRBV6-1 and TRBJ1-2; D is ambiguous. The TCR sequence derives from a woman under 30 in good health. The CDR3: CASRDGLSDGYTF. Here the CDR3 DNA reads TGTGCCAGCAGGGACGGTCTTTCGGATGGCTACACCTTC.